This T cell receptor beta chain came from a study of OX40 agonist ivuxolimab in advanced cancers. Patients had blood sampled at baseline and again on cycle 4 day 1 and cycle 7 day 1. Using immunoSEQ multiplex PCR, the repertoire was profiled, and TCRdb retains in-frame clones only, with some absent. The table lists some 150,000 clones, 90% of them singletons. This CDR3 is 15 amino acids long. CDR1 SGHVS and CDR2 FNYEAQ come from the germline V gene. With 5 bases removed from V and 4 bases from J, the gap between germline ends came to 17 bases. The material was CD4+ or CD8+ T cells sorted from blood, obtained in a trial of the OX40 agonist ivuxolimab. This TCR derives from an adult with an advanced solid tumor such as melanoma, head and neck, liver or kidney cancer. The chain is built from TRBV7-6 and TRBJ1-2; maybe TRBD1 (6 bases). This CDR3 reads CASSPASSGVYGYTF. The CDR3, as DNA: TGTGCCAGCAGCCCAGCCAGCTCAGGGGTCTATGGCTACACCTTC.